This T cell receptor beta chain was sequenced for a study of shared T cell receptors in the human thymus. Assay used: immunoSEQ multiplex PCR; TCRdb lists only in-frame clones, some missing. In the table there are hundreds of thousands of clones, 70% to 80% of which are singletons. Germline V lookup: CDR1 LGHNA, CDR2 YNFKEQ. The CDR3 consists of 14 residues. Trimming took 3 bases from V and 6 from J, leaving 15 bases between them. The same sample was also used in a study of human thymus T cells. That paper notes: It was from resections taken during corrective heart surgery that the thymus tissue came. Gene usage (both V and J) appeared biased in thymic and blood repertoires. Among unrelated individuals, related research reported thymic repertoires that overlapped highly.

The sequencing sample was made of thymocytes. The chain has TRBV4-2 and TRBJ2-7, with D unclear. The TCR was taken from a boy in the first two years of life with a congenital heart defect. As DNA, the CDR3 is TGTGCCAGCAGCCACCGGTTGCCTTCCGGCGAGCAGTACTTC. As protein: CASSHRLPSGEQYF.